This is a list of T cell receptor beta chains from one sample in a study of neurological immune-mediated disorders. MiXCR, applied by TCRdb to the 5' RACE reads, yields one record per CDR3 protein. This table has over 45,000 distinct CDR3 sequences, about 23% appearing once. The sample consisted of PBMCs. These receptors were collected from a woman between 65 and 79 years old in good health. Each CDR3 is given with its conserved first and last residue. D genes are given only for firm matches. The size of a clone is reported for some rows only, either as once, few or many, or as a class for expanded clones.

V gene	D gene	J gene	clone size	CDR3 DNA	CDR3 protein
TRBV5-1	TRBD2	TRBJ2-3	medium-sized	TGCGCCAGCAGCTTGGGATCGGTAGCGGGGTCCATCACAGATACGCAGTATTTT	CASSLGSVAGSITDTQYF
TRBV7-9	-	TRBJ2-5	many	TGTGCCAGCAGCTTAGGGAACGGCCAAGAGACCCAGTACTTC	CASSLGNGQETQYF
TRBV20-1	TRBD2	TRBJ2-2	-	TGCAGTGCTAGACCAAGGACTAGCGGGAGTACCACCGGGGAGCTGTTTTTT	CSARPRTSGSTTGELFF
TRBV29-1	-	TRBJ1-1	-	TGCAGCGTTGGGCGTGGGGGGTTTTTTGCTTTCTTT	CSVGRGGFFAFF
TRBV5-1	-	TRBJ2-2	-	TGCGCCAGCAGCTCGGACAGTCCGAACACCGTGGAGCTGTTTTTT	CASSSDSPNTVELFF
TRBV7-9	-	TRBJ2-7	many	TGTGCCAGCAGCTTCCAGAGCACCTACGAGCAGTACTTC	CASSFQSTYEQYF
TRBV4-3	-	TRBJ1-1	many	TGCGCCAGCAGCCAGCCCGGACAGTGGACCGAAGCTTTCTTT	CASSQPGQWTEAFF
TRBV2	-	TRBJ2-7	-	TGTGCCAGCAGTGGGCCCCCAAGTCACCTCTACGAGCAGTACTTC	CASSGPPSHLYEQYF
TRBV12-3/TRBV12-4	-	TRBJ1-5	many	TGTGCCAGCAGTTCGAGGGTCGGGACCAATCAGCCCCAGCATTTT	CASSSRVGTNQPQHF
TRBV7-2	-	TRBJ2-3	many	TGTGCCAGCAGCCGTCTTCTAGCAGATACGCAGTATTTT	CASSRLLADTQYF
TRBV20-1	TRBD1	TRBJ2-7	many	TGCAGTGCTAGAGATCCTGGGACAGGGGGGTACGAGCAGTACTTC	CSARDPGTGGYEQYF
TRBV5-1	-	TRBJ1-1	many	TGCGCCAGCAGCTTGATGGGCAGGGCGAACACTGAAGCTTTCTTT	CASSLMGRANTEAFF
TRBV12-3/TRBV12-4	-	TRBJ1-1	-	TGTGCCAGCAGTTTAGCTGGGGCTTTGTACACTGAAGCTTTCTTT	CASSLAGALYTEAFF
TRBV5-1	-	TRBJ1-1	many	TGCGCCAGCACACAGCTCCCTCGTAGGACATCGAACACTGAAGCTTTCTTT	CASTQLPRRTSNTEAFF
TRBV2	TRBD2	TRBJ2-1	few	TGTGCCAGCATTTTGACTAGCGGGGGGATCACCTACAATGAGCAGTTCTTC	CASILTSGGITYNEQFF
TRBV7-6	-	TRBJ1-1	many	TGTGCCAGCAGTCGAGACAGGACTGAAGCTTTCTTT	CASSRDRTEAFF
TRBV2	-	TRBJ2-1	few	TGTGCCAGCAGTTCTCCCGGGGCCGCGGCGAATGATGAGCAGTTCTTC	CASSSPGAAANDEQFF
TRBV6-6	TRBD2	TRBJ2-1	many	TGTGCCAGCAGCCCGGGACTAGCGGGAGAGCAGTTCTTC	CASSPGLAGEQFF
TRBV6-1	TRBD2	TRBJ2-1	many	TGTGCCAGCACCAGGGCAGCGGGGATGGATGAGCAGTTCTTC	CASTRAAGMDEQFF
TRBV20-1	-	TRBJ1-3	many	TGCAGTGCTAGAGATCTAGAGACAGTTGGAAACACCATATATTTT	CSARDLETVGNTIYF